This T cell receptor beta chain was profiled in a study of blood T cell repertoires in COVID-19. On the study more broadly: Collection of acute and convalescent COVID-19 samples took place in the United States, Italy and Spain. In each case, the material was cDNA or gDNA derived from T cells, B-cell-depleted T cells, or PBMCs.

With 4 bases removed from V and 9 bases from J, the gap between germline ends came to 18 bases. The CDR3 spans 14 residues. The V gene's germline CDR1 is MNHEY and CDR2 SVGAGI. Repertoires were generated with immunoSEQ multiplex PCR, while TCRdb's copy carries only in-frame clones and drops some. Among about 110,000 clones listed, roughly four fifths were seen once. Sequenced sample: peripheral blood. The receptor was isolated from an older man with acute or convalescent COVID-19. The chain has TRBV6-5 and TRBJ1-1; D ambiguous. Here the CDR3 reads CASSFDTFSLKAFF. CDR3 DNA sequence: TGTGCCAGCAGTTTCGACACTTTTTCACTGAAAGCTTTCTTT.